Shown below are 12 T cell receptor beta chains from a single sample sequenced in a study of shared clonotypes between healthy human individuals (TCRdb year 2020). The protocol used for the library was the immunoSEQ multiplex PCR assay. TCRdb took this table from immuneACCESS and kept in-frame rearrangements with V and J called. Such tables lack part of the clones; where checked against another copy, unresolved V genes explain under half of the gap, and the rest is unexplained. Counted in this sample were hundreds of thousands of clones; around 77% of them appeared once. About 11% of the sample is in the top ten clones. Sequenced material: PBMCs. The receptors shown here come from a woman between 35 and 50 years old in good health. Some clones in this sample may be carry-over from other donors' samples.

The chain employs TRBV7-9 and TRBJ2-1, with D hard to call. V dropped 6 bases and J dropped 2 bases, with 14 bases sitting between them. The CDR3 length is 15 residues. CDR1 and CDR2 (germline): SEHNR, FQNEAQ (reference sequence). The CDR3 loop reads CASRNPRQAYNEQFF. CDR3 DNA: TGTGCCAGCAGAAATCCGCGGCAAGCCTACAATGAGCAGTTCTTC.

The chain links TRBV27 to TRBJ2-2; D gene ambiguous. The CDR3 sequence is 15 residues long. Germline V CDR1 and CDR2: MNHEY, SMNVEV (reference sequence). V was trimmed by 0 bases and J by 5 bases, leaving 10 bases between them. The CDR3 DNA sequence: TGTGCCAGCAGTTTATCAGCTCGACCGACCGGGGAGCTGTTTTTT. It translates to CASSLSARPTGELFF.

The rearrangement joins TRBV28 to TRBJ2-4, with a weak D call TRBD2 (5 bases). The CDR3 contains 14 residues. V was pared by 4 bases and J by 9 bases, with 16 bases between. Germline V lookup: CDR1 MDHEN, CDR2 SYDVKM. CDR3 sequence reads: CASSSGGRVGIQYF. CDR3 DNA sequence: TGTGCCAGCAGTTCTGGCGGGCGGGTCGGCATTCAGTACTTC.

This clone was counted a single time. The chain combines TRBV6-1 with TRBJ1-4; D is unresolved. This CDR3 comprises 14 residues. V lost 4 bases and J lost 1, with 7 bases in between. Germline V gene data show CDR1 as MNHNS and CDR2 as SASEGT. Written as DNA, the CDR3 is TGTGCCAGCAGTGGGTCTAGAACTAATGAAAAACTGTTTTTT. Translating gives CASSGSRTNEKLFF.

Only a few counts were recorded for this clone. The chain recombines TRBV29-1 with TRBJ1-1, with TRBD1 as a possible D gene (5 bases). Germline V gene lookup returns CDR1 SQVTM and CDR2 ANQGSEA. This CDR3 comprises 15 residues. Trimming left V 6 bases short and J 0 bases short, with 17 bases between. Here the CDR3 reads CSVTPGWGMNTEAFF. In DNA, the CDR3 is TGCAGCGTCACTCCTGGATGGGGGATGAACACTGAAGCTTTCTTT. The full variable domain, completed using reference TRBV29-1 and TRBJ1-1, is SAVISQKPSRDICQRGTSLTIQCQVDSQVTMMFWYRQQPGQSLTLIATANQGSEATYESGFVIDKFPISRPNLTFSTLTVSNMSPEDSSIYLCSVTPGWGMNTEAFFGQGTRLTVV.

This clone was recorded many times. The chain links TRBV6-5 to TRBJ1-6, with unresolved D. Germline values: CDR1 MNHEY, CDR2 SVGAGI. The CDR3 is made up of 12 amino acids. The V and J ends lost 2 bases and 10 bases respectively, with 6 bases between them. CDR3 DNA sequence: TGTGCCAGCAGTTACCGGGCCTCACCCCTCCACTTT. As protein: CASSYRASPLHF.

A single count supports this clone. The chain has TRBV2 and TRBJ1-2; D uncertain. Trimming shortened V by 1 base and J by 4 bases, and 13 bases separated the two germline ends. The CDR3 is made up of 15 amino acids. The germline CDR1 and CDR2 sequences are SNHLY and FYNNEI. This chain's CDR3 is CASSEVGGPSYGYTF. In DNA, the CDR3 is TGTGCCAGCAGTGAAGTGGGAGGGCCGAGCTATGGCTACACCTTC.

The chain recombines TRBV2 with TRBJ2-5; 8 bases are a match to TRBD1. V lost 6 bases and J lost 1; bases outside the gene matches: 7. The CDR3 contains 15 residues. Per the germline V gene, CDR1 is SNHLY and CDR2 is FYNNEI. The CDR3 sequence is CASSPDRGPQETQYF. The CDR3 DNA reads as TGTGCCAGCAGCCCTGACAGGGGACCCCAAGAGACCCAGTACTTC.

This clone was seen repeatedly, ten times or more. The gene calls are TRBV28 and TRBJ2-2, with 14 nucleotides matching TRBD2. The CDR3 is made up of 19 amino acids. The V gene end was trimmed by 9 bases and the J gene end by 2 bases; junction bases not matched to a gene: 14. From germline, CDR1 is MDHEN and CDR2 SYDVKM. The CDR3 coding sequence is TGTGCCAGTACCGCGCGGGGACTAGCGGGAGTCCGCAACACCGGGGAGCTGTTTTTT. Translation gives CASTARGLAGVRNTGELFF.

The chain uses TRBV9 and TRBJ2-2; 11 nucleotides agree with TRBD2. The trim removed 4 bases at V and 3 bases at J, leaving 11 bases unmatched. Germline CDR1 is SGDLS and CDR2 is YYNGEE. The CDR3 spans 18 residues. The CDR3 region is CASSPGVAGGRDTGELFF. The DNA of the CDR3 is TGTGCCAGCAGCCCCGGGGTAGCGGGAGGGCGGGACACCGGGGAGCTGTTTTTT.

This clone was observed a single time. The chain employs TRBV28 and TRBJ2-2; TRBD2 is a possible D gene (5 bases). CDR1 MDHEN and CDR2 SYDVKM come from the germline V gene. The CDR3 runs 15 residues. V was clipped by 2 bases and J by 1 base, with 8 bases between them. The CDR3 protein is CASSLADLNTGELFF. The CDR3 DNA reads as TGTGCCAGCAGTTTAGCGGACTTGAACACCGGGGAGCTGTTTTTT.

This sequence joins TRBV19 and TRBJ1-4; D might be TRBD1 (5 bases). V shed 2 bases and J shed 10 bases, with 11 bases lying between them. The germline V gene has CDR1 LNHDA and CDR2 SQIVND (reference sequence). The CDR3 loop spans 13 amino acids. The CDR3 DNA is TGTGCCAGTAGTATACAGGGTCGGGGAAAACTGTTTTTT. The encoded protein is CASSIQGRGKLFF.